The 26 T cell receptor beta chains reported below all come from one sample, sequenced in a study of blood T cell repertoires in COVID-19. TCRdb keeps only in-frame clones here, not all; method: immunoSEQ multiplex PCR. Among roughly 120,000 clones listed, about 85% were seen once. Sequenced sample: peripheral blood. The receptors derive from a man in his fifties with acute or convalescent COVID-19.

The chain employs TRBV12-3 or TRBV12-4 and TRBJ2-7; D gene ambiguous. The CDR3 is made up of 13 amino acids. Trimming left V 5 bases short and J 3 bases short, with 11 bases between. For the CDR3, the DNA is TGTGCCAGCAGTAGACTGGAAATCTACGAGCAGTACTTC. This translates into CASSRLEIYEQYF.

The rearrangement joins TRBV28 to TRBJ1-1, with unresolved D. The CDR3 has 17 residues. V was pared by 6 bases and J by 0 bases, with 20 bases between. CDR1 is MDHEN, CDR2 SYDVKM, per germline. The CDR3 reads CASSPVSGRGMNTEAFF. The CDR3 region has the DNA TGTGCCAGCAGCCCCGTTTCTGGACGGGGAATGAACACTGAAGCTTTCTTT. Based on the CDR3 plus reference TRBV28 and TRBJ1-1, the full variable domain is DVKVTQSSRYLVKRTGEKVFLECVQDMDHENMFWYRQDPGLGLRLIYFSYDVKMKEKGDIPEGYSVSREKKERFSLILESASTNQTSMYLCASSPVSGRGMNTEAFFGQGTRLTVV.

CDR3 nucleotide sequence: TGTGCCAGCTCACCTCGCGGGGGGACAAAAGAGACCCAGTACTTC. Protein: CASSPRGGTKETQYF. The rearrangement joins TRBV18 to TRBJ2-5; 8 bases are a match to TRBD2. The CDR3 covers 15 residues. The junction had 6 bases not matched to a gene; V was cut back by 3 bases and J by 3 bases. Per germline, CDR1 KGHSH and CDR2 LQKENI.

The chain recombines TRBV10-3 with TRBJ1-6, with D maybe TRBD1 (6 bases). The V gene's germline CDR1 is ENHRY and CDR2 SYGVKD. The CDR3 has 14 residues. The V end was cut by 3 bases, the J end by 10 bases, with 13 bases between. The DNA of the CDR3 is TGTGCCATCAGTGAAGGGGGAATTCGGTCACCCCTCCACTTT. This encodes CAISEGGIRSPLHF.

This chain joins TRBV3-1 (or the pseudogene TRBV3-2) and TRBJ1-2; TRBD1 is a possible D gene (6 bases). The CDR3 runs to 13 residues. Trimming left V 2 bases short and J 8 bases short, with 12 bases between. CDR1 is LGHDT and CDR2 is YNNKEL in the germline V gene (reference sequence). CDR3 sequence (DNA): TGTGCCAGCAGCCAACGGACAGTCGGCGGCTACACCTTC. Its protein is CASSQRTVGGYTF.

This chain uses TRBV10-3 with TRBJ1-6; D may be TRBD1 (5 bases). The V gene lost 10 bases and the J gene lost 7 bases, with 14 bases spanning the gap. Per the germline V gene, CDR1 is ENHRY and CDR2 is SYGVKD. The length of the CDR3 is 13 residues. In DNA, the CDR3 is TGTGCCACCACGGGGGAATTAAATTCACCCCTCCACTTT. This encodes CATTGELNSPLHF.

The gene calls are TRBV6-2 or TRBV6-3 and TRBJ1-5; D remains unclear. Deletions cut 0 bases from V and 9 bases from J, with 15 bases between. Germline V gene data show CDR1 as MNHEY and CDR2 as SVGEGT. This CDR3 comprises 15 residues. The CDR3 sequence is CASSYSREQSRPQHF. The CDR3 bases are TGTGCCAGCAGTTACTCGAGGGAACAGTCTCGGCCCCAGCATTTT.

This clone was counted once. The CDR3 DNA is TGTGCCAGCAGTGAACAGGTCAACACCGGGGAGCTGTTTTTT. Translating it yields CASSEQVNTGELFF. The chain has TRBV6-1 and TRBJ2-2; D gene uncertain. Germline-derived CDR1 and CDR2 are MNHNS and SASEGT. V shed 2 bases and J shed 2 bases, with 6 bases lying between them. The CDR3 has 14 amino acids.

The J gene is TRBJ1-1, the V gene TRBV7-9, with TRBD1 matching over 9 bases. The J segment lost 5 bases and the V segment lost 5 bases, leaving 12 bases of the junction unmatched. The germline V gene has CDR1 SEHNR and CDR2 FQNEAQ (reference sequence). This CDR3 contains 16 residues. Written as DNA, the CDR3 is TGTGCCAGCAGCCCCCGAGGGGGACAGGGTTCAACTGAAGCTTTCTTT. Protein: CASSPRGGQGSTEAFF.

This sequence joins TRBV15 and TRBJ1-5; the D gene is possibly TRBD1 (6 bases). The CDR3 is 19 amino acids. V was shortened by 0 bases and J by 1 base, with 19 bases between the two germline ends. Germline values: CDR1 LNHNV, CDR2 YYDKDF (reference sequence). The CDR3 bases are TGTGCCACCAGCAGAGATGCCAGGGGATGGGGTGAGAGCAATCAGCCCCAGCATTTT. Protein: CATSRDARGWGESNQPQHF.

The V call is TRBV6-5, the J call TRBJ1-2; D is uncertain. CDR1 MNHEY and CDR2 SVGAGI come from the germline V gene. V was clipped by 4 bases and J by 8 bases, with 14 bases between them. This CDR3 has 13 residues. The CDR3 spells CASSSGSLSGYTF. Written as DNA, the CDR3 is TGTGCCAGCAGTTCGGGGAGCTTGAGCGGCTACACCTTC.

The chain links TRBV29-1 to TRBJ2-6; TRBD1 matches 11 bases. CDR1 and CDR2 from the germline V gene are SQVTM and ANQGSEA. This CDR3 contains 17 residues. J gave up 2 bases and V 4 bases, and 7 bases lay outside the gene matches. CDR3 region: CSVGSRDRGTGANVLTF. CDR3 bases: TGCAGCGTTGGCAGCCGGGACAGGGGGACTGGGGCCAACGTCCTGACTTTC.

The V and J genes are TRBV6-5 and TRBJ2-1; 8 bases are a match to TRBD1. With 8 bases clipped from V and 4 bases from J, the junction kept 10 bases outside the gene matches. The CDR3 is 15 amino acids. Germline V gene sequence: CDR1 MNHEY, CDR2 SVGAGI. CDR3 region: CASGELGTGYNEQFF. Here the CDR3 DNA reads TGTGCCAGCGGAGAGTTGGGGACAGGATACAATGAGCAGTTCTTC.

The chain couples TRBV5-1 to TRBJ2-2, with 9 bases aligning to TRBD2. The CDR3 spans 16 residues. With 6 bases clipped from V and 1 base from J, the junction kept 7 bases outside the gene matches. Germline V gene lookup returns CDR1 SGHRS and CDR2 YFSETQ. CDR3 DNA: TGCGCCAGCATTCCCAGCGGGGGGAAGAACACCGGGGAGCTGTTTTTT. This gives the protein CASIPSGGKNTGELFF.

The chain combines TRBV6-6 with TRBJ2-5, with D hard to call. CDR1 and CDR2 from the germline V gene are MNHNY and SVGAGI (reference sequence). V was cut by 0 bases and J by 5 bases, with 4 bases left in between. CDR3 size: 12 residues. In DNA form, the CDR3 reads TGTGCCAGCAGTTACTCGAGGGAGACCCAGTACTTC. Amino acid sequence: CASSYSRETQYF.

In its sample, this clone was seen once. The chain uses TRBV28 and TRBJ1-5; TRBD1 might be the D (6 bases). The germline V gene has CDR1 MDHEN and CDR2 SYDVKM. V lost 1 base, J lost 2 bases, and 12 bases lay in between. The length of the CDR3 is 16 residues. CDR3 in amino acids: CASSLFTPGGNQPQHF. CDR3 bases: TGTGCCAGCAGTTTATTTACACCAGGGGGCAATCAGCCCCAGCATTTT.

The chain carries TRBV3-1 (or the pseudogene TRBV3-2) and TRBJ1-1; 8 bases line up with TRBD1. CDR3 length equals 14 residues. Per germline, CDR1 LGHDT and CDR2 YNNKEL (reference sequence). The trim removed 4 bases at V and 4 bases at J, leaving 5 bases unmatched. CDR3 nucleotides: TGTGCCAGCAGCCCAGGGGGCGAGGTCACTGAAGCTTTCTTT. Protein: CASSPGGEVTEAFF.

On this clone: Other DNA sequences of this sample code for an identical CDR3. The gene calls are TRBV5-6 and TRBJ2-5, with TRBD2 as a possible D gene (5 bases). V lost 0 bases and J 1 base, leaving 7 bases between the germline ends. The CDR3 consists of 14 residues. Germline V gene sequence: CDR1 SGHDT, CDR2 YYEEEE. This chain's CDR3 is CASSLAGFQETQYF. The CDR3 DNA reads TGTGCCAGCAGCTTGGCGGGGTTCCAAGAGACCCAGTACTTC.

This clone occurred once. This chain connects TRBV29-1 to TRBJ1-2; TRBD1 is a possible D gene (6 bases). The V gene's germline CDR1 is SQVTM and CDR2 ANQGSEA. CDR3 size: 12 residues. Trimming removed 5 bases at V and 7 bases at J, with 14 bases between. The DNA for the CDR3 is TGCAGCGTTTCGCGCGGGGGCAGTGGCTACACCTTC. Translating gives CSVSRGGSGYTF.

The CDR3 loop is CASSIVGGGEQPQHF. CDR3 nucleotide sequence: TGTGCCAGTAGTATAGTGGGAGGGGGTGAGCAGCCCCAGCATTTT. V is TRBV19 and J is TRBJ1-5, with a weak D call TRBD1 (6 bases). The ends were cut back, 1 base at V and 7 bases at J, with 14 bases in the middle. There are 15 residues in the CDR3. Germline lookup yields CDR1 LNHDA and CDR2 SQIVND (reference sequence). Complete variable domain (other parts from reference TRBV19 and TRBJ1-5): DGGITQSPKYLFRKEGQNVTLSCEQNLNHDAMYWYRQDPGQGLRLIYYSQIVNDFQKGDIAEGYSVSREKKESFPLTVTSAQKNPTAFYLCASSIVGGGEQPQHFGDGTRLSIL.

The chain employs TRBV5-1 and TRBJ1-1; a weak D match, TRBD1 (5 bases). CDR1 is SGHRS and CDR2 is YFSETQ in the germline V gene. Trimming removed 1 base from V and 8 bases from J, with 12 bases in between. The CDR3 spans 13 residues. Here the CDR3 reads CASSLRSGLEAFF. Written as DNA, the CDR3 is TGCGCCAGCAGCTTGAGGTCAGGGCTCGAAGCTTTCTTT.

J is TRBJ2-2 and V is TRBV28; 8 nucleotides align to TRBD1. J was trimmed by 2 bases and V by 11 bases; bases with no gene match: 7. CDR3 length: 14 residues. Germline assignment: CDR1 MDHEN and CDR2 SYDVKM. The CDR3 coding sequence is TGTGCCGGACAGACAGGGGTAAACACCGGGGAGCTGTTTTTT. Amino acid sequence: CAGQTGVNTGELFF. Drawing the rest from reference TRBV28 and TRBJ2-2, the complete variable domain is DVKVTQSSRYLVKRTGEKVFLECVQDMDHENMFWYRQDPGLGLRLIYFSYDVKMKEKGDIPEGYSVSREKKERFSLILESASTNQTSMYLCAGQTGVNTGELFFGEGSRLTVL.

The chain combines TRBV30 with TRBJ1-2; a weak D match, TRBD1 (6 bases). The germline CDR1 and CDR2 sequences are GTSNPN and SVGIG (reference sequence). V was trimmed by 4 bases and J by 4 bases, leaving 13 bases between them. The CDR3 sequence is 13 residues long. The DNA for the CDR3 is TGTGCCTGGACTAGCGGACAGCCCTATGGCTACACCTTC. Residues: CAWTSGQPYGYTF. The whole variable domain, remainder taken from reference TRBV30 and TRBJ1-2, is SQTIHQWPATLVQPVGSPLSLECTVEGTSNPNLYWYRQAAGRGLQLLFYSVGIGQISSEVPQNLSASRPQDRQFILSSKKLLLSDSGFYLCAWTSGQPYGYTFGSGTRLTVV.

This chain uses TRBV12-3 or TRBV12-4 with TRBJ2-7; TRBD1 agrees at 7 bases. The V and J ends lost 6 bases and 2 bases, in that order; junction bases with no gene match: 4. The CDR3 sequence is 13 residues long. The CDR3: CASSSGTAYEQYF. The CDR3 bases are TGTGCCAGCAGCTCCGGGACAGCCTACGAGCAGTACTTC.

V gene TRBV2 combines with J gene TRBJ1-6; D gene uncertain. The length of the CDR3 is 14 residues. The ends were cut back, 5 bases at V and 7 bases at J, with 12 bases in the middle. Germline values: CDR1 SNHLY, CDR2 FYNNEI. The CDR3 nucleotides read TGTGCCAGCAGTCCCCGAGGTTTGAATTCACCCCTCCACTTT. This sequence encodes CASSPRGLNSPLHF.

V gene TRBV6-1 combines with J gene TRBJ1-3, with 7 nucleotides matching TRBD1. Per germline, CDR1 MNHNS and CDR2 SASEGT. There are 16 residues in the CDR3. Trimming took 2 bases from V and 1 from J; bases not matched to a gene: 5. CDR3 sequence (DNA): TGTGCCAGCAGTGAATCTTCAGGGGGGTCTGGAAACACCATATATTTT. Translated: CASSESSGGSGNTIYF.